One and the same sample provided the 21 T cell receptor beta chains below, sequenced in a study of shared clonotypes between healthy human individuals. TCRdb keeps only in-frame clones here, not all; method: immunoSEQ multiplex PCR. The sample contains some 1.5 million clones, 98% of which appear only once. Sequencing was carried out using naive CD4+ T cells sorted from blood. Regarding subset: CD45RA+ positively selected. Receptor source: a young man in good health.

This chain uses TRBV27 with TRBJ2-5, with TRBD1 as a possible D gene (5 bases). V lost 3 bases to trimming and J lost 3 bases, with 14 bases between them. The CDR3 has 15 residues. Germline V lookup: CDR1 MNHEY, CDR2 SMNVEV (reference sequence). The CDR3 DNA sequence: TGTGCCAGCAGTTTCCCCGATGGGGCGAAAGAGACCCAGTACTTC. This codes for CASSFPDGAKETQYF.

This chain uses TRBV23-1 with TRBJ2-3; weak D call: TRBD1 (5 bases). TRBV23-1 falls under the ORF class, with uncertain function. The V gene lost 7 bases and the J gene lost 5 bases, with 7 bases spanning the gap. CDR3 length: 11 amino acids. The CDR3 nucleotides are TGCGCCAGCACAAGGGGAGATACGCAGTATTTT. Translating gives CASTRGDTQYF.

The rearrangement uses TRBV9 and TRBJ2-1; D possibly corresponds to TRBD1 (5 bases). The V end was cut by 0 bases, the J end by 0 bases, with 7 bases between. Germline V gene lookup returns CDR1 SGDLS and CDR2 YYNGEE. CDR3 length equals 15 residues. CDR3 sequence reads: CASSVGQFSYNEQFF. The CDR3 DNA sequence: TGTGCCAGCAGCGTAGGACAGTTCTCCTACAATGAGCAGTTCTTC. Together with reference TRBV9 and TRBJ2-1, the CDR3 gives the full variable domain: DSGVTQTPKHLITATGQRVTLRCSPRSGDLSVYWYQQSLDQGLQFLIQYYNGEERAKGNILERFSAQQFPDLHSELNLSSLELGDSALYFCASSVGQFSYNEQFFGPGTRLTVL.

The chain links TRBV18 to TRBJ1-2, with D hard to call. The CDR3 length is 14 residues. Trimming cost V 6 bases and J 7 bases, with 18 bases left between them. The germline V gene encodes CDR1 KGHSH and CDR2 LQKENI. CDR3 nucleotide sequence: TGTGCCAGCTCCCCGGGTAGTCCGGCAGGTGGCTACACCTTC. Its protein is CASSPGSPAGGYTF.

The chain links TRBV2 to TRBJ2-5; TRBD2 is a possible D gene (5 bases). Trimming shortened V by 8 bases and J by 5 bases, and 12 bases separated the two germline ends. The CDR3 is made up of 12 amino acids. CDR1 is SNHLY and CDR2 is FYNNEI in the germline V gene. CDR3 residues: CASLRARETQYF. CDR3 nucleotides: TGTGCCAGCTTGCGGGCTCGGGAGACCCAGTACTTC.

The sample holds one count of this clone. The chain recombines TRBV9 with TRBJ2-1, with 11 bases identical to TRBD2. Germline V gene lookup returns CDR1 SGDLS and CDR2 YYNGEE. There are 14 residues in the CDR3. V shed 4 bases, J shed 5 bases, and the junction held 2 bases outside the gene matches. In nucleotides, the CDR3 is TGTGCCAGCAGCCCGGGACTAGCGGACAATGAGCAGTTCTTC. It encodes CASSPGLADNEQFF.

J is TRBJ2-1 and V is TRBV15; the D gene is possibly TRBD2 (5 bases). In germline, CDR1 is LNHNV, CDR2 YYDKDF (reference sequence). The ends were cut back, 1 base at V and 10 bases at J, with 8 bases in the middle. The CDR3 totals 12 residues. The DNA for the CDR3 is TGTGCCACCAGCAGAGGAAGAGGGGAGCAGTTCTTC. Translated: CATSRGRGEQFF.

The J gene is TRBJ2-3, the V gene TRBV7-8; 11 bases map to TRBD2. The germline V gene has CDR1 SGHVS and CDR2 FQNEAQ. The CDR3 sequence is 20 residues long. With V trimmed by 5 bases and J by 4 bases, 20 bases remained unmatched. The CDR3 region is CASSTTGTSGWPHSPDTQYF. DNA of the CDR3: TGTGCCAGCAGCACTACCGGGACTAGCGGTTGGCCACACTCGCCAGATACGCAGTATTTT.

This chain joins TRBV9 and TRBJ2-1; D is perhaps TRBD2 (6 bases). Germline V CDR1 and CDR2: SGDLS, YYNGEE. The CDR3 has 16 amino acids. V was cut by 3 bases and J by 7 bases, with 20 bases left in between. Here the CDR3 DNA reads TGTGCCAGCAGCGAAACGGGATCCCAGGCGGGGAATGAGCAGTTCTTC. Encoded protein: CASSETGSQAGNEQFF.

This rearrangement joins TRBV4-1 to TRBJ2-2; 10 bases line up with TRBD2. This CDR3 is 16 amino acids long. Germline V CDR1 and CDR2: MGHRA, YSYEKL. V gave up 0 bases and J gave up 6 bases; unmatched junction bases: 4. CDR3 DNA sequence: TGCGCCAGCAGCCAAGAGACAGCGGGAGGGCCCGGGGAGCTGTTTTTT. Translation: CASSQETAGGPGELFF.

The rearrangement uses TRBV28 and TRBJ1-2, with D possibly TRBD1 on 6 matching bases. CDR1 and CDR2 from the germline V gene are MDHEN and SYDVKM. V lost 4 bases to trimming and J lost 4 bases, with 25 bases between them. The CDR3 covers 18 residues. The CDR3 protein is CASSSPSSIRQELYGYTF. The DNA for the CDR3 is TGTGCCAGCAGTTCTCCCAGCAGCATCCGACAGGAACTCTATGGCTACACCTTC.

This rearrangement joins TRBV7-2 to TRBJ2-7, with D unresolved. Trimming removed 3 bases from V and 5 bases from J, with 8 bases in between. From germline, CDR1 is SGHTA and CDR2 FQGNSA. This CDR3 contains 12 residues. As DNA, the CDR3 is TGTGCCAGCAGCTTGGGCCTAGACGAGCAGTACTTC. Translating gives CASSLGLDEQYF. Complete variable domain (other parts from reference TRBV7-2 and TRBJ2-7): GAGVSQSPSNKVTEKGKDVELRCDPISGHTALYWYRQSLGQGLEFLIYFQGNSAPDKSGLPSDRFSAERTGGSVSTLTIQRTQQEDSAVYLCASSLGLDEQYFGPGTRLTVT.

This clone was seen once. This sequence joins TRBV9 and TRBJ2-7; maybe TRBD2 (5 bases). Germline V gives CDR1 SGDLS, CDR2 YYNGEE. Trimming cost V 6 bases and J 1 base, with 14 bases left between them. The CDR3 has 14 residues. CDR3 region: CASIETIHSYEQYF. The CDR3 bases are TGTGCCAGCATAGAGACTATCCATTCCTACGAGCAGTACTTC.

The chain joins TRBV18 to TRBJ2-3; possible D gene TRBD2, 6 bases. Germline assignment: CDR1 KGHSH and CDR2 LQKENI. The V end lost 4 bases, the J end lost 2 bases, and 22 bases lay between the germline ends. The CDR3 totals 18 residues. As DNA, the CDR3 is TGTGCCAGCTCACACCTCGGCCTTAGCGGAAAAATCACAGATACGCAGTATTTT. It translates to CASSHLGLSGKITDTQYF.

CDR3 DNA sequence: TGTGCCAGCAGCTTCGACAGGGGCCGAGGGATGCAGCCCCAGCATTTT. Encoded protein: CASSFDRGRGMQPQHF. J is TRBJ1-5 and V is TRBV28; 8 bases match TRBD1. V dropped 6 bases and J dropped 7; count of bases not matched to a gene: 14. The CDR3 has 16 residues. Germline CDR1 reads MDHEN; CDR2 reads SYDVKM. Looking up the rest from reference TRBV28 and TRBJ1-5 gives the full variable domain: DVKVTQSSRYLVKRTGEKVFLECVQDMDHENMFWYRQDPGLGLRLIYFSYDVKMKEKGDIPEGYSVSREKKERFSLILESASTNQTSMYLCASSFDRGRGMQPQHFGDGTRLSIL.

The table lists this clone with a count of one. The gene calls are TRBV6-4 and TRBJ1-2; D uncertain. Per the germline V gene, CDR1 is MRHNA and CDR2 is SNTAGT. The ends were cut back, 2 bases at V and 4 bases at J, with 8 bases in the middle. This CDR3 contains 13 residues. In DNA form, the CDR3 reads TGTGCCAGCAGTGACGACGGTTCCTATGGCTACACCTTC. Its translation is CASSDDGSYGYTF.

V is TRBV28 and J is TRBJ1-4; 7 bases are a match to TRBD1. The V gene end was trimmed by 4 bases and the J gene end by 2 bases; junction bases not matched to a gene: 4. Germline V CDR1 and CDR2: MDHEN, SYDVKM. The CDR3 sequence is 15 residues long. The CDR3 DNA reads as TGTGCCAGCAGTTCCGGACAGGCGACTAATGAAAAACTGTTTTTT. This encodes CASSSGQATNEKLFF.

V gene TRBV28 combines with J gene TRBJ2-1, with D tentatively TRBD1 (5 bases). The CDR3 consists of 13 residues. Germline V gives CDR1 MDHEN, CDR2 SYDVKM. Trimming cost V 8 bases and J 0 bases, with 8 bases left between them. In nucleotides, the CDR3 is TGTGCCAGCCAGGGTAGCTCCTACAATGAGCAGTTCTTC. Its translation: CASQGSSYNEQFF.

The CDR3 reads CASSEREETQYF. The CDR3 DNA reads as TGTGCCAGCAGTGAGAGGGAAGAGACCCAGTACTTC. The chain joins TRBV6-1 to TRBJ2-5; possibly TRBD2 for D (5 bases). There are 12 residues in the CDR3. The ends were cut back, 3 bases at V and 3 bases at J, with 5 bases in the middle. CDR1 and CDR2 from the germline V gene are MNHNS and SASEGT.

The chain is built from TRBV15 and TRBJ1-2, with D possibly matching TRBD1 (6 bases). This CDR3 has 15 residues. From germline, CDR1 is LNHNV and CDR2 YYDKDF (reference sequence). V was trimmed by 0 bases and J by 4 bases, leaving 12 bases between them. CDR3 nucleotide sequence: TGTGCCACCAGCAGAGAGAGGGGGATAGGCTATGGCTACACCTTC. Residues: CATSRERGIGYGYTF. Together with reference TRBV15 and TRBJ1-2, the CDR3 gives the full variable domain: DAMVIQNPRYQVTQFGKPVTLSCSQTLNHNVMYWYQQKSSQAPKLLFHYYDKDFNNEADTPDNFQSRRPNTSFCFLDIRSPGLGDTAMYLCATSRERGIGYGYTFGSGTRLTVV.

The J gene is TRBJ2-3, the V gene TRBV19; D call uncertain. The CDR3 is made up of 15 amino acids. The germline gives CDR1 LNHDA, CDR2 SQIVND (reference sequence). The V end lost 6 bases, the J end lost 3 bases, and 16 bases lay between the germline ends. In nucleotides, the CDR3 is TGTGCCAGTAGCCTACAAGCCGCAGCGACAGATACGCAGTATTTT. Translating it yields CASSLQAAATDTQYF.